This T cell receptor (beta chain) comes out of a study of T cell clonotyping in hematopoietic cell transplantation. Findings of the study overall: Higher Inverse Simpson Index values in graft donor and pretransplant recipient predicted broader posttransplant TCR diversity.

A remark on this clone: As yet, its antigen is unknown.

Clones were read by immunoSEQ multiplex PCR, and TCRdb kept only the in-frame ones, dropping some. The table has 16,000 or so clones, approximately 61% seen once. The CDR3 is 15 amino acids. Unmatched junction bases numbered 5, after V lost 5 bases and J lost 5 bases. CDR1 SGHTA and CDR2 FQGNSA come from the germline V gene. The sequenced sample was PBMCs, obtained 30 days after allogeneic stem cell transplant. The chain uses TRBV7-2 and TRBJ2-5; 13 positions match TRBD2. This clonotype was sampled from a male patient between 50 and 60 years old who had an allogeneic stem cell transplant from an unrelated donor, so T cells may come from the graft donor. Some clones in this sample may be carry-over from other donors' samples. CDR3 bases: TGTGCCAGCAGCGGACTAGCGGGAGACGGGGAGACCCAGTACTTC. Translating it yields CASSGLAGDGETQYF.